This T cell receptor (beta chain) was sequenced during a study of tumor-infiltrating lymphocytes in primary liver carcinoma. TCR beta cDNA was made from 450 to 600 ng total RNA with a constant-region primer. Three rounds of nested multiplex PCR with slightly modified ARM-PCR produced TCR beta libraries. Both of the initial two PCR rounds ran for about 9 cycles and employed TRBV1-TRBV30 forward primers alongside a C-beta reverse primer. TCRdb fed the multiplex PCR reads into MiXCR, producing one record per CDR3 protein. The data show 320,000 or so distinct CDR3 sequences, about 60% seen once. Germline V gene lookup returns CDR1 ENHRY and CDR2 SYGVKD. The CDR3 length is 13 residues. Unsorted whole blood yielded the blood RNA, and germline DNA was also extracted. This clonotype appeared a single time. A much larger clone differs from this one at a single base, so this may be a read error.

The TCR comes from a man in his forties with primary liver carcinoma and hepatitis B virus infection. V usage is TRBV10-3 and J usage is TRBJ1-4; unclear D gene. The specimen was peripheral blood. Here the CDR3 reads CAIWGGPNEKLSF. The CDR3 region has the DNA TGTGCCATTTGGGGAGGACCTAATGAAAAACTGTCTTTT.